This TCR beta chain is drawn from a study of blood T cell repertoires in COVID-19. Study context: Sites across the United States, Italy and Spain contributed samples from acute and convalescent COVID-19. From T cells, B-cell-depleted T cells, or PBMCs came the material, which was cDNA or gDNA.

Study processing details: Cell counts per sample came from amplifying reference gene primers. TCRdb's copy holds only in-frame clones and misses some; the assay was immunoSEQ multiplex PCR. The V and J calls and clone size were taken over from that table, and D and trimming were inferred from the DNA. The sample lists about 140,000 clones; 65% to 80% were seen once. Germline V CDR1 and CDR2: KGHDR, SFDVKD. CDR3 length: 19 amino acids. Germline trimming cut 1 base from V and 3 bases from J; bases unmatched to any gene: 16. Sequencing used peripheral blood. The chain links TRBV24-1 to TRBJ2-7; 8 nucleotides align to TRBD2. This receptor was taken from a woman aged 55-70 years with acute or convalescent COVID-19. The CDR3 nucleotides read TGTGCCACCAGTGATTTACCACCCGGTCGGGGGGGGGCATACTACGAGCAGTACTTC. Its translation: CATSDLPPGRGGAYYEQYF.